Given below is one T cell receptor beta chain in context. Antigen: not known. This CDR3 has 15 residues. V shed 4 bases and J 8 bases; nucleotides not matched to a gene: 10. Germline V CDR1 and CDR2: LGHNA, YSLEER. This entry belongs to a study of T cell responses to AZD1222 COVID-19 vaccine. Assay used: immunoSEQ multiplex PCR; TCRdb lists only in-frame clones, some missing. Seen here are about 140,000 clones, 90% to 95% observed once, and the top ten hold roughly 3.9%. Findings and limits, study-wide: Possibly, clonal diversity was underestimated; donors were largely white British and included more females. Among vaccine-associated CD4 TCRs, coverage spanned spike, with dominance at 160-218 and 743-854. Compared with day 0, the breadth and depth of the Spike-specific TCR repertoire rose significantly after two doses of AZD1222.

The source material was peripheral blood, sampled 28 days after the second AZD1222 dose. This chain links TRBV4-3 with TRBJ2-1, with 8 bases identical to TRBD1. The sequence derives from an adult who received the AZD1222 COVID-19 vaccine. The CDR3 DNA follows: TGCGCCAGCAGCCCCAGGGGGCCGGGGGAATATGAGCAGTTCTTC. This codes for CASSPRGPGEYEQFF.